This T cell receptor (beta chain) comes out of a study of glioma-infiltrating T cells after dendritic cell vaccination. Germline V gene sequence: CDR1 ENHRY, CDR2 SYGVKD. This CDR3 is built from 16 residues. V was clipped by 2 bases and J by 3 bases; unmatched bases: 5. Sequencing was performed with immunoSEQ multiplex PCR; in TCRdb, only in-frame clones are kept and a portion is missing. The table has about 92,000 clones, 65% to 90% seen once. This chain connects TRBV10-3 to TRBJ1-3; 9 positions agree with TRBD1. Sample: blood, taken before dendritic cell vaccination. The clonotype originates from a human donor with glioblastoma. CDR3 bases: TGTGCCATCAGTGAGCCTCGGACAGGGGTTGGAAACACCATATATTTT. This codes for CAISEPRTGVGNTIYF.